The 3 T cell receptor beta chains presented below share a single source sample, sequenced in a study of Graves' ophthalmopathy and Graves' hyperthyroidism. As the template, RNA transcripts were used to amplify TCR beta CDR3 regions. The workflow started with a first-round RT-PCR run with HTBI primers and then moved on to a second-round multiplex PCR. TCRdb re-analysed the multiplex PCR reads in MiXCR, keeping a single row per CDR3 protein. The sample holds over a million distinct CDR3 sequences, about two fifths seen once. Material: peripheral blood or thyroid tissue (not recorded which). The receptor set was obtained from an adult man with Graves' hyperthyroidism.

The chain uses TRBV6-5 and TRBJ1-1, with TRBD1 matching over 8 bases. The V gene's germline CDR1 is MNHEY and CDR2 SVGAGI. The CDR3 is made up of 13 amino acids. Losses at the gene ends were 2 bases for V and 10 bases for J; bases not matched to a gene: 6. CDR3 in amino acids: CASSYLTGAGAFF. The CDR3 bases are TGTGCCAGCAGTTACCTGACAGGGGCGGGAGCTTTCTTT.

In this sample, this clonotype turned up many times. The CDR3 region is CASSLRVPSEVQETQYF. In nucleotides, the CDR3 is TGTGCCAGCAGCTTACGAGTTCCTAGCGAGGTGCAAGAGACCCAGTACTTC. The chain carries TRBV7-8 and TRBJ2-5, with a possible D match to TRBD2 (6 bases). V lost 2 bases and J lost 2, with 18 bases in between. Germline CDR1 reads SGHVS; CDR2 reads FQNEAQ. This CDR3 has 17 residues. Using reference TRBV7-8 and TRBJ2-5 for the parts outside the CDR3, the full variable domain is GAGVSQSPRYKVAKRGQDVALRCDPISGHVSLFWYQQALGQGPEFLTYFQNEAQLDKSGLPSDRFFAERPEGSVSTLKIQRTQQEDSAVYLCASSLRVPSEVQETQYFGPGTRLLVL.

The count of this clonotype is one. With a much larger clone just one base away, this may be a read error. This chain links TRBV20-1 with TRBJ2-7; perhaps TRBD2 as D (6 bases). Looked up from germline, CDR1 is DFQATT and CDR2 is SNEGSKA (reference sequence). The CDR3 length is 13 residues. The CDR3 protein is CSANPGGTYGQYF. The CDR3 nucleotides are TGCAGTGCAAACCCCGGCGGGACCTACGGGCAGTACTTC.